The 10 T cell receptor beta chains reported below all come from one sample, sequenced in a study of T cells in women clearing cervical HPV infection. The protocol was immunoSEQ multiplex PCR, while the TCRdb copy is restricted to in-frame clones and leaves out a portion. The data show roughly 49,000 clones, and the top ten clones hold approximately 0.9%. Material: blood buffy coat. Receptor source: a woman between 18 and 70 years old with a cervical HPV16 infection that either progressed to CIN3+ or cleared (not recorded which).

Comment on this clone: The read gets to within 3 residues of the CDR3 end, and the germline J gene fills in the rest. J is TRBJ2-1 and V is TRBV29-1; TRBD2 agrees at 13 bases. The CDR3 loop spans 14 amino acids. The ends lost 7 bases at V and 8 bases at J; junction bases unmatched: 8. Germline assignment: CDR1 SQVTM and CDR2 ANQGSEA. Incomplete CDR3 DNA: TGCAGCGCCCGGGGACTAGCGGGAATCTATGAG. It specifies CSARGLAGIYE. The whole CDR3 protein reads CSARGLAGIYEQFF.

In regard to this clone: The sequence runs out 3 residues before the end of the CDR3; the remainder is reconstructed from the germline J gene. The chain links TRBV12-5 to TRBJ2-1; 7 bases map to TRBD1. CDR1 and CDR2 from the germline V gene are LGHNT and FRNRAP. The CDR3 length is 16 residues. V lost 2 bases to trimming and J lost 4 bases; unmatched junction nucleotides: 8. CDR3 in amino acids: CASGLLTGTFYNEQFF. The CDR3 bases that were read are TGTGCTAGTGGTTTGCTGACAGGGACCTTTTACAATGAG.

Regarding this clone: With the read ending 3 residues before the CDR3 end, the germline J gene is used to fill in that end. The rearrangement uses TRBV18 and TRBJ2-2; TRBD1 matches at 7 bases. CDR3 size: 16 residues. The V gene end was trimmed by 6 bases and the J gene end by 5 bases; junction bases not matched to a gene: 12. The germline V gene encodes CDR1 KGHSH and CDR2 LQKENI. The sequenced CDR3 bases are TGTGCCAGCTCGCCCCGACAGGGTTTGAGAACCGGGGAG. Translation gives CASSPRQGLRTGE. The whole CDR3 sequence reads CASSPRQGLRTGELFF.

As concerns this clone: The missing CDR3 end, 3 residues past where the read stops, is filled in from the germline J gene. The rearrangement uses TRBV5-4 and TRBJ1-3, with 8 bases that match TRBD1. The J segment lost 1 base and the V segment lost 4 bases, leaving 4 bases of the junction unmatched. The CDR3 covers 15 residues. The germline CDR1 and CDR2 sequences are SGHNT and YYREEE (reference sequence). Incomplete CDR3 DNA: TGTGCCAGCAGCCCAGGGGGCGGATCTGGAAACACC. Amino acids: CASSPGGGSGNT. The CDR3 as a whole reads CASSPGGGSGNTIYF.

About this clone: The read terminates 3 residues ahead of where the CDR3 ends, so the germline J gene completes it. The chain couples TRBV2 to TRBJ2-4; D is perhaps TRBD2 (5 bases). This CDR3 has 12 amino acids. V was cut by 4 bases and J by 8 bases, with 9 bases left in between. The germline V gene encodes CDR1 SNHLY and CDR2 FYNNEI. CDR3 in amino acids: CASSVEGHIQYF. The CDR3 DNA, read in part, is TGTGCCAGCAGTGTCGAGGGTCACATT.

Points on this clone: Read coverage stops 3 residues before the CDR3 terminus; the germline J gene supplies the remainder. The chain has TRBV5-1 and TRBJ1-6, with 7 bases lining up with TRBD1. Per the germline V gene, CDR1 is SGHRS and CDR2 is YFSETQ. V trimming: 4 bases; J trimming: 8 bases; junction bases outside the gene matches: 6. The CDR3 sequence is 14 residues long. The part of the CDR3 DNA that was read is TGCGCCAGCAGCCTACAGGGGAGGGATTCACCC. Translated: CASSLQGRDSP. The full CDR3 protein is CASSLQGRDSPLHF.

The part of the CDR3 DNA that was read is TGTGCCAGCAGTGCGGAGCGGGGGCCGTCAGATACG. This gives the protein CASSAERGPSDT. The whole CDR3 reads CASSAERGPSDTQYF. This chain joins TRBV6-1 and TRBJ2-3, with 8 bases that match TRBD2. The sequenced fragment ends 3 residues before the CDR3 boundary, so the rest is inferred from the germline J gene. CDR3 length: 15 residues. Germline CDR1 reads MNHNS; CDR2 reads SASEGT. Unmatched junction bases numbered 7, after V lost 4 bases and J lost 4 bases.

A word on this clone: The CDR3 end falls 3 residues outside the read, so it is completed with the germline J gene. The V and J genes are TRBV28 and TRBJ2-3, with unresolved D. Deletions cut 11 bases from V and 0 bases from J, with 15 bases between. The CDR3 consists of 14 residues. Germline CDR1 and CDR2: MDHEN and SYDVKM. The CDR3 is CASKGGLSTDTQYF. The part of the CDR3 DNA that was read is TGTGCCTCAAAAGGTGGTTTGAGCACAGATACG.

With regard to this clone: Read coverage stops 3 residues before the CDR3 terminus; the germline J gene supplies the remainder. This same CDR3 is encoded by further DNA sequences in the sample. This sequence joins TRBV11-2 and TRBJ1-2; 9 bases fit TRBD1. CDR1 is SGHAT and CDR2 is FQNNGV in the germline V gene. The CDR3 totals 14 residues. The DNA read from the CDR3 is TGTGCCAGCAGCTTAGGGGACAGGGTCCGAGGC. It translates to CASSLGDRVRG. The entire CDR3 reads CASSLGDRVRGYTF.

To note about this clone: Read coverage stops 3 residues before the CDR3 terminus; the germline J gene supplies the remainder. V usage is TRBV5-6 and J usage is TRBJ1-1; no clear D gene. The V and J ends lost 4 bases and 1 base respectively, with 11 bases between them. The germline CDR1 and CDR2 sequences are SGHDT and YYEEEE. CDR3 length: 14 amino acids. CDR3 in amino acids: CASSTTQPNTEAFF. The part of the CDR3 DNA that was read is TGTGCCAGCAGCACCACACAACCGAACACTGAA. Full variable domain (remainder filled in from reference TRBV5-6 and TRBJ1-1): DAGVTQSPTHLIKTRGQQVTLRCSPKSGHDTVSWYQQALGQGPQFIFQYYEEEERQRGNFPDRFSGHQFPNYSSELNVNALLLGDSALYLCASSTTQPNTEAFFGQGTRLTVV.